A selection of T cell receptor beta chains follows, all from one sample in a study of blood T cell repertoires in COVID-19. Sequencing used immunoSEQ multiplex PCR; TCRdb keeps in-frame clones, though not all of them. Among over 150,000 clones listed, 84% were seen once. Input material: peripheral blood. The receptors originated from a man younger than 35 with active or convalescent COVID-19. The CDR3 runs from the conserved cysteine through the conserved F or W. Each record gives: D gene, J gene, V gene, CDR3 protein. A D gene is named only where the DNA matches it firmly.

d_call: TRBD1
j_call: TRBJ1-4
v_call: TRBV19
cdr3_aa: CASSMWDSGEKLFF

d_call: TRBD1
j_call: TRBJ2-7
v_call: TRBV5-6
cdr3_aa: CASSPTGTGVHEQYF

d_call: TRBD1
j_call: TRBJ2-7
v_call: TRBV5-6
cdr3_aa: CASSFGSMEGQGNYEQYF

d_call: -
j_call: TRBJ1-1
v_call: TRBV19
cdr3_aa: CASSINPGVVAEAFF

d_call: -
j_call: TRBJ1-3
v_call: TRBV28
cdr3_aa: CASSVSSGNTIYF

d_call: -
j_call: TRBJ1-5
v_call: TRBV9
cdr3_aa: CASSVAPVVPRRGSNQPQHF

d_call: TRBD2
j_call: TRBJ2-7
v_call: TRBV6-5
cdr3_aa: CASRGPGGWEQYF

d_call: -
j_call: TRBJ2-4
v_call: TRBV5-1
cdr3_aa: CASSLLAKNIQYF

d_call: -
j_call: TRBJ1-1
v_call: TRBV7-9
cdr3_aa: CASSLSGDAGHEAFF

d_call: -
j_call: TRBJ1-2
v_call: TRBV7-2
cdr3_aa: CASSSSLRGWIDGYTF

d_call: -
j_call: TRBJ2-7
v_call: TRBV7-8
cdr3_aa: CASSFGGSSYEQYF

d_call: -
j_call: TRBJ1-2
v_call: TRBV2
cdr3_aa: CASTPGRDEGGYTF

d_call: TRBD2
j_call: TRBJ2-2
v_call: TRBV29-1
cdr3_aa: CSVVKNGRGAGELFF

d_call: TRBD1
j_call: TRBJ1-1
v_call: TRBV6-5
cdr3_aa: CATKTGMNTEAFF

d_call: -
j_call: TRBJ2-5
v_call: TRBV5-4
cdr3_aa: CASSLVSVQETQYF

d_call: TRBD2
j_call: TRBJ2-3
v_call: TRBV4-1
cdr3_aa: CASSQVAGGYTGAYTDTQYF

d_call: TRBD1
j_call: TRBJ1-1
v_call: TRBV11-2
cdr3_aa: CASSLDRGLNTEAFF

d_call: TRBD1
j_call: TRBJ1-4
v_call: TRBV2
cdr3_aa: CASSTDRASNEKLFF

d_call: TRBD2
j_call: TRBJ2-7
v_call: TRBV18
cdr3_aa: CASSPRGTSGRKLVREQYF

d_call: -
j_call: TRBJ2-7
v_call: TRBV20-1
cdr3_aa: CSASYGSPTEEQYF

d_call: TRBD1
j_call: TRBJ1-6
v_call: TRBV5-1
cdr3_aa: CASSPSGTGGSPLHF

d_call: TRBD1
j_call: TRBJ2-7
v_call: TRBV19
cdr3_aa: CASASLGDRKRTYEQYF

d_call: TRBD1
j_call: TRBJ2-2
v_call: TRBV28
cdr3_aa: CASSYQGALERTGELFF

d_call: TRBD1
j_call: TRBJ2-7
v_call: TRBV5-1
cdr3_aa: CASSLGQGTDEQYF

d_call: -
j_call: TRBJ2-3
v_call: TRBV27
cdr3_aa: CASSLGSPGLHTDTQYF

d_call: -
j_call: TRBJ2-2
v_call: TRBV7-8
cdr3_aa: CASSLVAAGELFF

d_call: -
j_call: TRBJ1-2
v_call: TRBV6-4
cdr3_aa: CASSEVQGLGGYTF

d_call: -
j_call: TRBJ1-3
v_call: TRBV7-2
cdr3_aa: CASRSYTSGNTIYF

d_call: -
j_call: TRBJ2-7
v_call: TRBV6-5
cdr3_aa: CASSYGRGEQYF

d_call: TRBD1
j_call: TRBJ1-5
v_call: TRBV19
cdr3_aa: CASRHYRGHQPQHF

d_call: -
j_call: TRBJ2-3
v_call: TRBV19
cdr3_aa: CASSIGLDTDTQYF

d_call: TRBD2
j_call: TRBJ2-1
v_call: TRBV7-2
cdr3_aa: CASSLVPGTSGSNEQFF

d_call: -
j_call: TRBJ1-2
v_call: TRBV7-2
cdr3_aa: CASSFLGRDYGYTF

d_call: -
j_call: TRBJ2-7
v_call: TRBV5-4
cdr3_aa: CASSSRTGSYEQYF

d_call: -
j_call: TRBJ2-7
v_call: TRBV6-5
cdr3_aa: CATLGGKGYEQYF

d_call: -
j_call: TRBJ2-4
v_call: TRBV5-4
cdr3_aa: CASSLGQGLTKNIQYF

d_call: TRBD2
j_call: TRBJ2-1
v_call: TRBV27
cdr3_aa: CASGELSGKNYNEQFF

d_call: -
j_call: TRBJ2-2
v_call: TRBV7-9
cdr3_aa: CASSNMVRENTGELFF

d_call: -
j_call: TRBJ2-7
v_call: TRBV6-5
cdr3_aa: CASSKQGSEQYF

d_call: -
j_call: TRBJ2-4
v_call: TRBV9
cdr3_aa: CASSAGSLVGIQYF

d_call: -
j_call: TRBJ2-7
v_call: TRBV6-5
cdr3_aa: CASRTAYEQYF

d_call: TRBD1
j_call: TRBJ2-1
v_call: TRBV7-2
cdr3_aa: CASGDRGVYNEQFF